Listed here is a single T cell receptor (beta chain). These data belong to a study of blood T cell repertoires in COVID-19. TCRdb keeps only in-frame clones here, not all; method: immunoSEQ multiplex PCR. The sample consists of tens of thousands of clones, approximately 91% of them appearing once. Germline CDR1 and CDR2: GTSNPN and SVGIG (reference sequence). J lost 0 bases, V lost 3 bases, and 6 bases had no gene match. CDR3 length: 16 residues. The chain uses TRBV30 and TRBJ2-4; 9 positions match TRBD1. This TCR came from a man aged 50-60 years with active COVID-19. Sequencing was carried out using peripheral blood. CDR3 sequence: CAWRGQGPLAKNIQYF. CDR3 sequence (DNA): TGTGCCTGGAGAGGACAGGGGCCCTTAGCCAAAAACATTCAGTACTTC.